A single sample is the source of the 10 T cell receptor beta chains below, sequenced in a study of beta chain features in type 1 diabetes. Sequenced material consisted of expressed TCRB transcripts (all of the isolated RNA was reverse transcribed). Here immunoSEQ multiplex PCR was the method, and the copy in TCRdb shows in-frame clones only, minus some. The data contain about 330,000 clones, 9.5% to 11% of them singletons. The sequencing input was naive CD4+ T cells from blood. The receptor source for this set is a woman aged 25 to 39 in good health.

This clone turned up a few times. This sequence joins TRBV5-4 and TRBJ1-4, with 8 bases that match TRBD1. The length of the CDR3 is 13 residues. Trimming took 4 bases from V and 7 from J; bases not matched to a gene: 3. Germline loops: CDR1 SGHNT, CDR2 YYREEE (reference sequence). The CDR3 spells CASSSGQGEKLFF. The CDR3 bases are TGTGCCAGCAGCAGCGGACAGGGTGAAAAACTGTTTTTT.

The V call is TRBV5-1, the J call TRBJ2-2; 8 bases map to TRBD2. Germline V gene sequence: CDR1 SGHRS, CDR2 YFSETQ. The CDR3 runs 16 residues. V gave up 0 bases and J gave up 3 bases; unmatched junction bases: 4. The CDR3 is CASSLAGGADTGELFF. The DNA for the CDR3 is TGCGCCAGCAGCTTGGCCGGGGGGGCCGACACCGGGGAGCTGTTTTTT. The whole variable domain, filled in from reference TRBV5-1 and TRBJ2-2, reads KAGVTQTPRYLIKTRGQQVTLSCSPISGHRSVSWYQQTPGQGLQFLFEYFSETQRNKGNFPGRFSGRQFSNSRSEMNVSTLELGDSALYLCASSLAGGADTGELFFGEGSRLTVL.

This clone has a handful of counts. The chain has TRBV6-5 and TRBJ2-7; TRBD1 agrees at 7 bases. Germline CDR1 and CDR2: MNHEY and SVGAGI. The CDR3 covers 14 residues. The junction had 8 bases not matched to a gene; V was cut back by 3 bases and J by 6 bases. The CDR3 spells CASSYEGALGEQYF. CDR3 nucleotides: TGTGCCAGCAGTTATGAGGGGGCTCTAGGCGAGCAGTACTTC.

This clone was seen a few times. The chain has TRBV5-4 and TRBJ2-3; TRBD1 agrees at 7 bases. V lost 2 bases and J lost 4; bases outside the gene matches: 4. CDR1 and CDR2 (germline): SGHNT, YYREEE (reference sequence). This CDR3 contains 14 residues. The CDR3: CASSFTQGADTQYF. CDR3 coding DNA: TGTGCCAGCAGCTTTACTCAGGGGGCAGATACGCAGTATTTT.

The chain has TRBV27 and TRBJ2-7; D call uncertain. CDR1 MNHEY and CDR2 SMNVEV come from the germline V gene (reference sequence). V was pared by 4 bases and J by 4 bases, with 5 bases between. The CDR3 totals 11 residues. CDR3 region: CASSSYYEQYF. The CDR3, as DNA: TGTGCCAGCAGTTCCTATTACGAGCAGTACTTC.

This clone was observed a few times. The V gene is TRBV29-1, the J gene TRBJ1-1, with 7 bases fitting TRBD1. The CDR3 sequence is 11 residues long. Germline loops: CDR1 SQVTM, CDR2 ANQGSEA. V shed 7 bases and J 8 bases; nucleotides not matched to a gene: 7. The DNA for the CDR3 is TGCAGCGCCCGGGACAGATTAGAAGCTTTCTTT. Residues: CSARDRLEAFF.

This clone was counted between two and nine times. The rearrangement links TRBV7-2 to TRBJ1-5; D might be TRBD1 (6 bases). The V gene's germline CDR1 is SGHTA and CDR2 FQGNSA. The germline V and J ends were trimmed by 3 bases and 3 bases, with 12 bases remaining between them. The CDR3 is made up of 15 amino acids. DNA for the CDR3: TGTGCCAGCAGCTTTAACCGGGACAACAATCAGCCCCAGCATTTT. Protein: CASSFNRDNNQPQHF.

The table lists this clone with a few counts. The CDR3 DNA reads as TGTGCCAGTAGTCCCCTAGCGGAGGGATACAATGAGCAGTTCTTC. It codes for CASSPLAEGYNEQFF. V and J are TRBV19 and TRBJ2-1; 7 bases agree with TRBD2. The CDR3 consists of 15 residues. Germline V lookup: CDR1 LNHDA, CDR2 SQIVND (reference sequence). The ends lost 5 bases at V and 4 bases at J; junction bases unmatched: 8.

This clone was picked up a small number of times. The chain is built from TRBV19 and TRBJ2-7; 8 nucleotides align to TRBD2. The CDR3 extends over 15 amino acids. Losses at the gene ends were 4 bases for V and 6 bases for J; bases not matched to a gene: 11. The germline V gene has CDR1 LNHDA and CDR2 SQIVND (reference sequence). CDR3 protein: CASSSRIAGTREQYF. CDR3 coding DNA: TGTGCCAGTAGTAGCCGGATAGCGGGAACTCGCGAGCAGTACTTC.

Only a few counts were recorded for this clone. This sequence joins TRBV14 and TRBJ2-1, with 8 positions matching TRBD2. The CDR3 has 17 amino acids. Trimming removed 5 bases from V and 0 bases from J; junction bases left unmatched: 9. CDR1 is SGHDN and CDR2 is FVKESK in the germline V gene. The CDR3 sequence is CASSSNPGLVSYNEQFF. Here the CDR3 DNA reads TGTGCCAGCAGCTCAAACCCGGGACTAGTCTCCTACAATGAGCAGTTCTTC.